The source of this T cell receptor (beta chain) is a study of T cell changes during pregnancy in multiple sclerosis. The J segment lost 4 bases and the V segment lost 0 bases, leaving 6 bases of the junction unmatched. This CDR3 is built from 16 residues. Germline-derived CDR1 and CDR2 are SGHRS and YFSETQ. With regard to this clone: The sample has other DNA sequences that encode this CDR3 too.

Assay: immunoSEQ multiplex PCR; the TCRdb copy retains only in-frame clones and omits some. The table has 28,000 or so clones, about 88% seen once. Sequencing used CD8+ T cells from peripheral blood mononuclear cells, obtained in the second trimester of pregnancy. J is TRBJ2-1 and V is TRBV5-1; TRBD2 matches 8 bases. This clonotype originated in a female donor with multiple sclerosis, enrolled in a pregnancy study. The CDR3 protein is CASSLAAGGPYNEQFF. CDR3 DNA: TGCGCCAGCAGCTTGGCCGCGGGGGGCCCGTACAATGAGCAGTTCTTC.